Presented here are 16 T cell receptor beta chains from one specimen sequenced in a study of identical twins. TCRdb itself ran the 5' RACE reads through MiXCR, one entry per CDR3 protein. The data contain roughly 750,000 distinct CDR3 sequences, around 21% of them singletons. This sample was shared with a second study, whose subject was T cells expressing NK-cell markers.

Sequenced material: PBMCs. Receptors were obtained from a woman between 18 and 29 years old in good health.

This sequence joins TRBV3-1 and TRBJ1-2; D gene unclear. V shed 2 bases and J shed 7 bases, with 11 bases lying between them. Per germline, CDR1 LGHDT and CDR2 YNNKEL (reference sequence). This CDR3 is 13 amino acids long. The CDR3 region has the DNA TGTGCCAGCAGCCAAACTGGCCCGGGTGGCTACACCTTC. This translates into CASSQTGPGGYTF. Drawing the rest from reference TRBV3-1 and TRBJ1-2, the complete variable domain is DTAVSQTPKYLVTQMGNDKSIKCEQNLGHDTMYWYKQDSKKFLKIMFSYNNKELIINETVPNRFSPKSPDKAHLNLHINSLELGDSAVYFCASSQTGPGGYTFGSGTRLTVV.

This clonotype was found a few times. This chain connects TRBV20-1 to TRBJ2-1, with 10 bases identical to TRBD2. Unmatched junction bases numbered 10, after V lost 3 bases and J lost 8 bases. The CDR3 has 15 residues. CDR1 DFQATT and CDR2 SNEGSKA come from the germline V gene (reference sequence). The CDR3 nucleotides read TGCAGTGCTAGTCGCGCGCTAGCGGGAGTATATGAGCAGTTCTTC. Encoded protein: CSASRALAGVYEQFF.

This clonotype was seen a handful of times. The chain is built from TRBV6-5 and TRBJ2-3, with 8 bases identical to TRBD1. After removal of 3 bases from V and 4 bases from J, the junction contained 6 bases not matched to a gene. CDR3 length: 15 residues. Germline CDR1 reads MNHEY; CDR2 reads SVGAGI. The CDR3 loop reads CASSYQGAVADTQYF. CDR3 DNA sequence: TGTGCCAGCAGTTATCAGGGGGCCGTGGCAGATACGCAGTATTTT.

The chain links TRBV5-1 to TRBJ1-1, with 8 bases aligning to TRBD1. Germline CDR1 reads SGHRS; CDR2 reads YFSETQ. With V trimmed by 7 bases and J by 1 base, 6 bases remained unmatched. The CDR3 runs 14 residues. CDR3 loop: CASSDTGGNTEAFF. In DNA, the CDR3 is TGCGCCAGCTCCGACACAGGGGGGAACACTGAAGCTTTCTTT.

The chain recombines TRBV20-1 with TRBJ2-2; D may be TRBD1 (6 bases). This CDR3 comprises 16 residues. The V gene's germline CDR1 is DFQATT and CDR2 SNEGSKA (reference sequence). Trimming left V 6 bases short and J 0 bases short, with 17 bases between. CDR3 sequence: CSAKQDGDTNTGELFF. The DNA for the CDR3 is TGCAGTGCCAAACAGGATGGGGACACGAACACCGGGGAGCTGTTTTTT.

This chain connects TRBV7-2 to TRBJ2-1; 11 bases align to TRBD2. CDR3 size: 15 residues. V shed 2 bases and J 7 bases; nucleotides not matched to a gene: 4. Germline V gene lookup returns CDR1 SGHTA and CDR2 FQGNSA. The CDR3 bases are TGTGCCAGCAGCTTATCTAGCGGGGGGATTAATGAGCAGTTCTTC. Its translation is CASSLSSGGINEQFF.

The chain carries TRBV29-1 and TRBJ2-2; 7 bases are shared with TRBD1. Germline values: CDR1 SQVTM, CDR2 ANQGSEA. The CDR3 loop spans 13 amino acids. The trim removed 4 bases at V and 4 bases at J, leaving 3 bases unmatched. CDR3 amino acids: CSVGTGGTGELFF. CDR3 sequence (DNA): TGCAGCGTTGGGACAGGAGGCACCGGGGAGCTGTTTTTT.

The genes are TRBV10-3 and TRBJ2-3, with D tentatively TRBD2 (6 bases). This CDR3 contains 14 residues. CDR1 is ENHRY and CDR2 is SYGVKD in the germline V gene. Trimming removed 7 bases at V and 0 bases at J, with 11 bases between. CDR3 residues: CAITSGVSTDTQYF. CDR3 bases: TGTGCCATCACTTCGGGAGTCAGCACAGATACGCAGTATTTT.

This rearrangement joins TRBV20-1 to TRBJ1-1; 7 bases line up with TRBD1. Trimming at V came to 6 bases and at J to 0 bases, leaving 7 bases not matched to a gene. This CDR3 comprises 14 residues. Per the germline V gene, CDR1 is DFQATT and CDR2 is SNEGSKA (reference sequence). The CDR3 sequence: CSALNRGLNTEAFF. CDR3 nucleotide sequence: TGCAGTGCCTTGAACAGGGGTCTGAACACTGAAGCTTTCTTT.

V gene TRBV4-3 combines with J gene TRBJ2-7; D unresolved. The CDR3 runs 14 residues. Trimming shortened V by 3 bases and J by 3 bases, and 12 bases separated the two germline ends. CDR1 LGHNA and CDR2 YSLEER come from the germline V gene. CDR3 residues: CASSQGDVGYEQYF. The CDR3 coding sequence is TGCGCCAGCAGCCAGGGTGACGTTGGCTACGAGCAGTACTTC.

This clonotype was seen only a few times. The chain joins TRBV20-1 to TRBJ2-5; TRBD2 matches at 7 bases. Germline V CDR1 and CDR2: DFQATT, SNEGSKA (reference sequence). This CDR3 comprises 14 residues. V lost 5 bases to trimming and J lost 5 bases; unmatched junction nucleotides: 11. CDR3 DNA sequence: TGCAGTGCTTCTTCGGGAGGAAATAGGGAGACCCAGTACTTC. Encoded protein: CSASSGGNRETQYF.

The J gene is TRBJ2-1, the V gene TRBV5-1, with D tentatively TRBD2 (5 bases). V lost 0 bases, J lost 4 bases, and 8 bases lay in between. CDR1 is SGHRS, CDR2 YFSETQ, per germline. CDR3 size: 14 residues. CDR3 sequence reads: CASSLDTRYNEQFF. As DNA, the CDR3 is TGCGCCAGCAGCTTGGATACTAGATACAATGAGCAGTTCTTC.

The CDR3 sequence is CSAWGGLTEAFF. The CDR3 DNA is TGCAGTGCCTGGGGAGGGTTGACTGAAGCTTTCTTT. The V gene is TRBV20-1, the J gene TRBJ1-1; D remains ambiguous. The CDR3 is 12 residues long. The V gene lost 6 bases and the J gene lost 5 bases, with 13 bases spanning the gap. In germline, CDR1 is DFQATT, CDR2 SNEGSKA (reference sequence).

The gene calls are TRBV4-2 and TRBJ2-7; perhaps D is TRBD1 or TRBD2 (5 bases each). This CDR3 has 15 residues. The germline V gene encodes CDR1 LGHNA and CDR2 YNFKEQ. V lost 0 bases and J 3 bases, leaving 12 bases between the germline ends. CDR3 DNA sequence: TGTGCCAGCAGCCAAGAGTGGTTGGGGGTCTACGAGCAGTACTTC. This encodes CASSQEWLGVYEQYF.

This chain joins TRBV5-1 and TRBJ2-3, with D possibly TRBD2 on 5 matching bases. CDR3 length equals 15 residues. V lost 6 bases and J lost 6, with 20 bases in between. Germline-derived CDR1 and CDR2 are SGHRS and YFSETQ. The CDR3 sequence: CASIWSPGSSDTQYF. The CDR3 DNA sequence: TGCGCCAGCATCTGGAGCCCGGGGAGTTCGGATACGCAGTATTTT.

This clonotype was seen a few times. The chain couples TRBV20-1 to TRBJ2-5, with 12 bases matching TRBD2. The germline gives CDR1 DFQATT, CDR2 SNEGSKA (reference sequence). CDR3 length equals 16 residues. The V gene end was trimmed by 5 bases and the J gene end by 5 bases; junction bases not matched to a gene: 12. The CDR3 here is CSARSLAGGPSETQYF. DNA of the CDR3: TGCAGTGCTCGCTCTCTAGCGGGAGGGCCGAGTGAGACCCAGTACTTC.